One and the same sample provided the 27 T cell receptor beta chains below, sequenced in a study of T cell changes during pregnancy in multiple sclerosis. Sequenced by immunoSEQ multiplex PCR; TCRdb stores in-frame clones only, minus some. The table lists about 42,000 clones, more than 85% of them singletons. The sequencing here drew on CD4+ T cells from peripheral blood mononuclear cells, taken in the second trimester of pregnancy. These TCRs come from a female donor in good health, enrolled as a control in a pregnancy study.

This chain links TRBV28 with TRBJ2-1; D not resolved. V lost 4 bases and J lost 2, with 9 bases in between. The CDR3 sequence is 14 residues long. The germline gives CDR1 MDHEN, CDR2 SYDVKM. Here the CDR3 DNA reads TGTGCCAGCAGTTATAGAGTAACCTACAATGAGCAGTTCTTC. Residues: CASSYRVTYNEQFF.

This sequence joins TRBV14 and TRBJ2-2; unclear D gene. Germline V gives CDR1 SGHDN, CDR2 FVKESK. This CDR3 spans 13 amino acids. V was cut by 4 bases and J by 5 bases, with 8 bases left in between. The CDR3 sequence: CASSPRVTGELFF. CDR3 nucleotides: TGTGCCAGCAGCCCCCGAGTTACCGGGGAGCTGTTTTTT.

V gene TRBV5-1 combines with J gene TRBJ2-3; 9 bases are a match to TRBD2. CDR1 is SGHRS, CDR2 YFSETQ, per germline. Trimming took 4 bases from V and 2 from J; bases not matched to a gene: 14. CDR3 length: 18 amino acids. The CDR3 here is CASSRLPASGDLTDTQYF. The CDR3 nucleotides read TGCGCCAGCAGCAGGCTGCCGGCTAGCGGGGATCTCACAGATACGCAGTATTTT.

The chain is built from TRBV28 and TRBJ1-5, with TRBD1 matching 9 bases. The CDR3 runs to 14 residues. V lost 4 bases, J lost 5 bases, and 3 bases stayed unmatched. Germline V CDR1 and CDR2: MDHEN, SYDVKM. The CDR3 coding sequence is TGTGCCAGCAGTTCGGGACAGGGCGATCAGCCCCAGCATTTT. Residues: CASSSGQGDQPQHF. The variable domain in full, completed from reference TRBV28 and TRBJ1-5, reads DVKVTQSSRYLVKRTGEKVFLECVQDMDHENMFWYRQDPGLGLRLIYFSYDVKMKEKGDIPEGYSVSREKKERFSLILESASTNQTSMYLCASSSGQGDQPQHFGDGTRLSIL.

To note about this clone: At one boundary the junction diverges from the germline segment, which might be a read error. This chain joins TRBV29-1 and TRBJ1-1, with a possible D match to TRBD1 (5 bases). Per germline, CDR1 SQVTM and CDR2 ANQGSEA. The CDR3 loop spans 12 amino acids. CDR3: CGVRTGLSEAFF. In DNA form, the CDR3 reads TGCGGCGTCCGCACGGGACTCTCCGAAGCTTTCTTT.

The CDR3 protein is CASSLAGAVSNYGYTF. The CDR3, as DNA: TGTGCCAGCAGCTTAGCGGGGGCAGTCTCTAACTATGGCTACACCTTC. V gene TRBV7-9 combines with J gene TRBJ1-2; the D gene is possibly TRBD1 (6 bases). The CDR3 covers 16 residues. Germline assignment: CDR1 SEHNR and CDR2 FQNEAQ (reference sequence). V gave up 0 bases and J gave up 0 bases, with 11 bases separating them. Complete variable domain (other parts from reference TRBV7-9 and TRBJ1-2): DTGVSQNPRHKITKRGQNVTFRCDPISEHNRLYWYRQTLGQGPEFLTYFQNEAQLEKSRLLSDRFSAERPKGSFSTLEIQRTEQGDSAMYLCASSLAGAVSNYGYTFGSGTRLTVV.

This chain uses TRBV4-1 with TRBJ2-1; 13 positions match TRBD2. The germline gives CDR1 MGHRA, CDR2 YSYEKL. CDR3 length: 20 amino acids. The J segment lost 0 bases and the V segment lost 3 bases, leaving 11 bases of the junction unmatched. CDR3 sequence reads: CASSQAGLAGNPSSYNEQFF. The DNA of the CDR3 is TGCGCCAGCAGCCAGGCGGGACTAGCGGGAAATCCGAGCTCCTACAATGAGCAGTTCTTC.

The chain uses TRBV19 and TRBJ2-1; D gene uncertain. CDR3 length equals 15 residues. The V and J ends lost 4 bases and 10 bases respectively, with 20 bases between them. Looked up from germline, CDR1 is LNHDA and CDR2 is SQIVND (reference sequence). CDR3 sequence reads: CASSKLDTDSREQFF. The CDR3 coding sequence is TGTGCCAGTAGTAAGCTCGACACCGATTCAAGGGAGCAGTTCTTC.

The chain joins TRBV27 to TRBJ2-7, with TRBD2 matching over 8 bases. The CDR3 extends over 16 amino acids. Unmatched junction bases numbered 4, after V lost 0 bases and J lost 0 bases. Germline V gene sequence: CDR1 MNHEY, CDR2 SMNVEV (reference sequence). CDR3 amino acids: CASSLSWREVSYEQYF. CDR3 DNA sequence: TGTGCCAGCAGTTTATCGTGGCGGGAGGTCTCCTACGAGCAGTACTTC.

V usage is TRBV18 and J usage is TRBJ2-1; 8 bases are shared with TRBD2. CDR3 size: 15 residues. Germline loops: CDR1 KGHSH, CDR2 LQKENI. Germline trimming cut 6 bases from V and 4 bases from J; bases unmatched to any gene: 8. In DNA, the CDR3 is TGTGCCAGCTCGCCCCGACGGGAGGGGTACAATGAGCAGTTCTTC. Amino acids: CASSPRREGYNEQFF. Based on the CDR3 plus reference TRBV18 and TRBJ2-1, the full variable domain is NAGVMQNPRHLVRRRGQEARLRCSPMKGHSHVYWYRQLPEEGLKFMVYLQKENIIDESGMPKERFSAEFPKEGPSILRIQQVVRGDSAAYFCASSPRREGYNEQFFGPGTRLTVL.

CDR3 amino acids: CASKGGSRGTQYF. As DNA, the CDR3 is TGTGCCAGCAAGGGGGGGAGTCGGGGGACCCAGTACTTC. This sequence joins TRBV6-5 and TRBJ2-5, with a tentative D call TRBD2 (7 bases). The CDR3 loop spans 13 amino acids. The V gene lost 7 bases and the J gene lost 7 bases, with 16 bases spanning the gap. Germline V CDR1 and CDR2: MNHEY, SVGAGI.

This clone was picked up one time. V is TRBV25-1 and J is TRBJ2-1; D perhaps matches TRBD1 (6 bases). The germline V gene encodes CDR1 MGHDK and CDR2 SYGVNS. The V end lost 8 bases, the J end lost 2 bases, and 22 bases lay between the germline ends. The CDR3 length is 17 residues. The CDR3 sequence is CASGGTSRSSTYNEQFF. CDR3 nucleotides: TGTGCCAGCGGGGGCACCTCTCGCTCTTCGACCTACAATGAGCAGTTCTTC.

About this clone: This CDR3 is also generated by other DNA sequences in the sample. This chain connects TRBV30 to TRBJ2-7; no firm D call. Germline V CDR1 and CDR2: GTSNPN, SVGIG (reference sequence). Trimming took off 1 base at V and 2 bases at J, with 3 bases between the two ends. The CDR3 is 11 residues long. The chain's CDR3 is CAWSGAYEQYF. CDR3 sequence (DNA): TGTGCCTGGAGTGGAGCCTACGAGCAGTACTTC.

The chain combines TRBV6-5 with TRBJ2-7; TRBD1 matches at 10 bases. The germline V gene has CDR1 MNHEY and CDR2 SVGAGI. This CDR3 has 14 amino acids. Unmatched junction bases numbered 5, after V lost 5 bases and J lost 4 bases. The DNA for the CDR3 is TGTGCCAGCAGTCCGGGACAGGGGAGGTACGAGCAGTACTTC. Translated: CASSPGQGRYEQYF.

The V call is TRBV28, the J call TRBJ1-2; D unclear. Trimming took off 1 base at V and 3 bases at J, with 9 bases between the two ends. Germline V gives CDR1 MDHEN, CDR2 SYDVKM. The CDR3 sequence is 14 residues long. The DNA for the CDR3 is TGTGCCAGCAGTTTATTCGGGGTTGACTATGGCTACACCTTC. As protein: CASSLFGVDYGYTF.

This clone was recorded only once. The chain combines TRBV27 with TRBJ2-5, with 16 bases matching TRBD2. Germline loops: CDR1 MNHEY, CDR2 SMNVEV (reference sequence). The trim removed 0 bases at V and 4 bases at J, leaving 8 bases unmatched. The CDR3 is made up of 19 amino acids. In DNA form, the CDR3 reads TGTGCCAGCAGTTTATCCCCGGGACTAGCGGGAGGGTTGGGAGAGACCCAGTACTTC. It is translated as CASSLSPGLAGGLGETQYF.

The rearrangement joins TRBV4-2 to TRBJ2-1; 7 nucleotides line up with TRBD2. V was clipped by 5 bases and J by 0 bases; unmatched bases: 10. Germline V gives CDR1 LGHNA, CDR2 YNFKEQ. CDR3 length: 17 residues. The CDR3 bases are TGTGCCAGCAGCACCCCTCTTGGCGGGAGCTCCTACAATGAGCAGTTCTTC. Amino acids: CASSTPLGGSSYNEQFF.

The chain recombines TRBV5-1 with TRBJ2-1, with a tentative D call TRBD1 (6 bases). Per the germline V gene, CDR1 is SGHRS and CDR2 is YFSETQ. The CDR3 runs 15 residues. Trimming cost V 0 bases and J 3 bases, with 10 bases left between them. CDR3 bases: TGCGCCAGCAGCTTGGCCCCACAGGGCTACAATGAGCAGTTCTTC. It translates to CASSLAPQGYNEQFF.

The CDR3: CASSLDRGGTDTQYF. Written as DNA, the CDR3 is TGTGCCAGCAGTTTGGACAGGGGAGGCACAGATACGCAGTATTTT. V gene TRBV2 combines with J gene TRBJ2-3, with 9 bases matching TRBD1. This CDR3 contains 15 residues. V was clipped by 5 bases and J by 1 base; unmatched bases: 4. CDR1 is SNHLY, CDR2 FYNNEI, per germline.

This clone was seen once. The rearrangement joins TRBV7-8 to TRBJ1-5; tentatively, D is TRBD1 (6 bases). The germline V and J ends were trimmed by 4 bases and 6 bases, with 13 bases remaining between them. Germline assignment: CDR1 SGHVS and CDR2 FQNEAQ. The CDR3 has 14 residues. Here the CDR3 DNA reads TGTGCCAGCAGCTCCCGGGAGGGGGTTCAGCCCCAGCATTTT. It encodes CASSSREGVQPQHF.

The chain has TRBV27 and TRBJ2-3; no firm D call. The CDR3 runs 14 residues. The germline V gene encodes CDR1 MNHEY and CDR2 SMNVEV (reference sequence). V lost 5 bases, J lost 1 base, and 10 bases lay in between. The CDR3 DNA reads as TGTGCCAGCAGTCTCCTTGAGGGCACAGATACGCAGTATTTT. Amino acid sequence: CASSLLEGTDTQYF.

The rearrangement joins TRBV11-1 to TRBJ2-7; tentatively, D is TRBD2 (5 bases). This CDR3 has 11 amino acids. The germline V and J ends were trimmed by 8 bases and 6 bases, with 11 bases remaining between them. The germline gives CDR1 SGHAT, CDR2 FQDESV (reference sequence). This CDR3 is CASSLRVEQYF. The CDR3, as DNA: TGTGCCAGCTCTTTGAGGGTCGAGCAGTACTTC.

The chain has TRBV7-3 and TRBJ1-2, with 7 bases aligning to TRBD1. Germline CDR1 reads SGHTA; CDR2 reads FQGTGA. This CDR3 is 15 amino acids long. V lost 2 bases to trimming and J lost 6 bases; unmatched junction nucleotides: 9. CDR3 protein: CASSLGQGGLHGYTF. DNA for the CDR3: TGTGCCAGCAGCTTAGGGCAGGGGGGCCTTCATGGCTACACCTTC.

The J gene is TRBJ2-1, the V gene TRBV7-9; TRBD1 matches at 7 bases. Germline V gene sequence: CDR1 SEHNR, CDR2 FQNEAQ (reference sequence). J was trimmed by 3 bases and V by 5 bases; bases with no gene match: 4. The CDR3 spans 14 residues. CDR3 bases: TGTGCCAGCAGCCAGGACAGGAACTACAATGAGCAGTTCTTC. The encoded protein is CASSQDRNYNEQFF.

V gene TRBV2 combines with J gene TRBJ2-3, with D perhaps matching TRBD1 (6 bases). Germline-derived CDR1 and CDR2 are SNHLY and FYNNEI. CDR3 length: 17 residues. V lost 6 bases and J 7 bases, leaving 26 bases between the germline ends. CDR3 protein: CASSSSRDTLRGNTQYF. CDR3 nucleotide sequence: TGTGCCAGCAGCTCCTCCCGGGACACCCTACGTGGGAATACGCAGTATTTT.

The genes are TRBV19 and TRBJ2-2, with D unclear. V gave up 1 base and J gave up 3 bases, with 3 bases separating them. The CDR3 has 13 amino acids. Germline CDR1 reads LNHDA; CDR2 reads SQIVND (reference sequence). CDR3 DNA: TGTGCCAGTAGTATAGCTTACACCGGGGAGCTGTTTTTT. It encodes CASSIAYTGELFF. The entire variable domain, with the rest obtained from reference TRBV19 and TRBJ2-2, is as follows: DGGITQSPKYLFRKEGQNVTLSCEQNLNHDAMYWYRQDPGQGLRLIYYSQIVNDFQKGDIAEGYSVSREKKESFPLTVTSAQKNPTAFYLCASSIAYTGELFFGEGSRLTVL.

The chain combines TRBV15 with TRBJ1-3; unclear D gene. The V gene lost 5 bases and the J gene lost 0 bases, with 14 bases spanning the gap. The CDR3 runs 16 residues. The germline V gene has CDR1 LNHNV and CDR2 YYDKDF (reference sequence). The CDR3 nucleotides read TGTGCCACCAGCGTTCGACTCTCGAGCTCTGGAAACACCATATATTTT. Amino acids: CATSVRLSSSGNTIYF. The whole variable domain, remainder taken from reference TRBV15 and TRBJ1-3, is DAMVIQNPRYQVTQFGKPVTLSCSQTLNHNVMYWYQQKSSQAPKLLFHYYDKDFNNEADTPDNFQSRRPNTSFCFLDIRSPGLGDTAMYLCATSVRLSSSGNTIYFGEGSWLTVV.